One sample yielded the 12 T cell receptor beta chains listed below, sequenced in a study of PD-1 blockade in classical Hodgkin lymphoma. Following autologous stem cell transplantation, relapse occurred in every patient, and exposure to brentuximab vedotin varied. Purification of CD4+ T cells from thawed PBMCs was performed via magnetic negative selection. The assay was immunoSEQ multiplex PCR, and TCRdb's table has in-frame clones only and misses some. Among just under 30,000 clones listed, 85% were seen once. The sequencing used CD4+ T cells from blood, collected at baseline. The receptors were gathered from a human donor with classical Hodgkin lymphoma.

The V gene is TRBV21-1, the J gene TRBJ2-3. TRBV21-1 is flagged as a pseudogene. The CDR3 sequence is 16 residues long. As DNA, the CDR3 is TGTGCCAGCAGCAAGGACGTTGCCCACCCCGCAGATACGCAGTATTTT. Amino acid sequence: CASSKDVAHPADTQYF.

This chain links TRBV19 with TRBJ2-3; 13 positions match TRBD2. CDR1 and CDR2 from the germline V gene are LNHDA and SQIVND (reference sequence). This CDR3 comprises 17 residues. Trimming cost V 4 bases and J 0 bases; bases outside gene matches: 4. For the CDR3, the DNA is TGTGCCAGTAGTACGGGACTAGCGGGACTCAGCACAGATACGCAGTATTTT. Protein sequence: CASSTGLAGLSTDTQYF.

The chain combines TRBV7-6 with TRBJ2-7; D uncertain. V was shortened by 1 base and J by 7 bases, with 14 bases between the two germline ends. The CDR3 runs 14 residues. Germline V gene data show CDR1 as SGHVS and CDR2 as FNYEAQ. In DNA, the CDR3 is TGTGCCAGCAGCTTAGAATCGCCCCTTGGTGAGCAGTACTTC. This gives the protein CASSLESPLGEQYF.

The chain joins TRBV6-1 to TRBJ1-2; D unresolved. The CDR3 loop spans 13 amino acids. Germline V gives CDR1 MNHNS, CDR2 SASEGT. Trimming removed 5 bases from V and 2 bases from J, with 9 bases in between. CDR3 DNA sequence: TGTGCCAGCAGTAGAGACGGGAACTATGGCTACACCTTC. Translating gives CASSRDGNYGYTF.

The gene calls are TRBV12-5 and TRBJ1-1, with D uncertain. V lost 2 bases and J 0 bases, leaving 25 bases between the germline ends. Germline lookup yields CDR1 LGHNT and CDR2 FRNRAP. The CDR3 sequence is 20 residues long. The CDR3 nucleotides are TGTGCTAGTGGTTTGCCCATCGGTCCCACGGGAGGAGTAGTGAACACTGAAGCTTTCTTT. Translated, it gives CASGLPIGPTGGVVNTEAFF.

The genes are TRBV5-1 and TRBJ1-5, with D unclear. V dropped 0 bases and J dropped 3 bases, with 7 bases sitting between them. The CDR3 contains 14 residues. Germline V CDR1 and CDR2: SGHRS, YFSETQ. The CDR3 DNA reads TGCGCCAGCAGCTTGGCTGGACTCAATCAGCCCCAGCATTTT. This translates into CASSLAGLNQPQHF.

The V and J genes are TRBV10-1 and TRBJ2-3; 8 bases match TRBD2. CDR3 size: 14 residues. V dropped 5 bases and J dropped 2; count of bases not matched to a gene: 3. Per germline, CDR1 WNHNN and CDR2 SYGVQD (reference sequence). In DNA form, the CDR3 reads TGCGCCAGCAGTCGGGGGGGCTCCACAGATACGCAGTATTTT. Encoded protein: CASSRGGSTDTQYF.

V and J are TRBV18 and TRBJ1-1; 8 nucleotides agree with TRBD1. V lost 4 bases to trimming and J lost 11 bases; unmatched junction nucleotides: 9. CDR3 length: 13 residues. Germline V lookup: CDR1 KGHSH, CDR2 LQKENI. CDR3 region: CASSLKTGVVAFF. The CDR3 DNA is TGTGCCAGCTCACTTAAGACAGGGGTTGTGGCTTTCTTT.

The gene calls are TRBV6-5 and TRBJ2-7, with D maybe TRBD2 (5 bases). The germline V gene has CDR1 MNHEY and CDR2 SVGAGI. Trimming removed 6 bases at V and 2 bases at J, with 14 bases between. CDR3 size: 14 residues. The CDR3 protein is CASSLPGNAYEQYF. Written as DNA, the CDR3 is TGTGCCAGCAGCCTACCCGGGAATGCCTACGAGCAGTACTTC.

The chain combines TRBV7-9 with TRBJ2-2, with 13 nucleotides matching TRBD2. The CDR3 length is 17 residues. In germline, CDR1 is SEHNR, CDR2 FQNEAQ (reference sequence). V was pared by 4 bases and J by 0 bases, with 2 bases of the junction left unmatched. CDR3 residues: CASSWGLAGTNTGELFF. The CDR3 DNA sequence: TGTGCCAGCAGCTGGGGACTAGCGGGAACGAACACCGGGGAGCTGTTTTTT.

The J gene is TRBJ2-1, the V gene TRBV10-3, with D possibly called TRBD1 or TRBD2 (5 bases each). Germline lookup yields CDR1 ENHRY and CDR2 SYGVKD. The CDR3 covers 16 residues. V gave up 10 bases and J gave up 4 bases, with 23 bases separating them. CDR3: CATKQKLDGAYNEQFF. CDR3 DNA: TGTGCCACCAAACAAAAACTAGACGGGGCATACAATGAGCAGTTCTTC.

The chain employs TRBV30 and TRBJ2-5; 10 nucleotides align to TRBD2. The germline gives CDR1 GTSNPN, CDR2 SVGIG (reference sequence). Trimming at V came to 5 bases and at J to 5 bases, leaving 11 bases not matched to a gene. This CDR3 spans 15 amino acids. The CDR3 DNA follows: TGTGCCTGGGAAGCGGGAGGGAAGAGCCAGGAGACCCAGTACTTC. This encodes CAWEAGGKSQETQYF. Together with reference TRBV30 and TRBJ2-5, the CDR3 gives the full variable domain: SQTIHQWPATLVQPVGSPLSLECTVEGTSNPNLYWYRQAAGRGLQLLFYSVGIGQISSEVPQNLSASRPQDRQFILSSKKLLLSDSGFYLCAWEAGGKSQETQYFGPGTRLLVL.